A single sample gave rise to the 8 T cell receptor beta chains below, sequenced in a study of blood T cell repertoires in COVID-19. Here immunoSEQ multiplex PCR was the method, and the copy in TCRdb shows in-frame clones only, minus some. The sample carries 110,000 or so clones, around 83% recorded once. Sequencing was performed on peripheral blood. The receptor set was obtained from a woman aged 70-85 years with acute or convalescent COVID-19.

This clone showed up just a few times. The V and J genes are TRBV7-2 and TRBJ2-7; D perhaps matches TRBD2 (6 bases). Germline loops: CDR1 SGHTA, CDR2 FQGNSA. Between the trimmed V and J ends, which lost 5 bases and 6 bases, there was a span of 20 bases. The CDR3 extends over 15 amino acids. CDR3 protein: CASSPPRGWLGEQYF. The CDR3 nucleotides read TGTGCCAGCAGCCCCCCGCGGGGTTGGTTGGGCGAGCAGTACTTC. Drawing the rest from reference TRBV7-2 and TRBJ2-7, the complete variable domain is GAGVSQSPSNKVTEKGKDVELRCDPISGHTALYWYRQSLGQGLEFLIYFQGNSAPDKSGLPSDRFSAERTGGSVSTLTIQRTQQEDSAVYLCASSPPRGWLGEQYFGPGTRLTVT.

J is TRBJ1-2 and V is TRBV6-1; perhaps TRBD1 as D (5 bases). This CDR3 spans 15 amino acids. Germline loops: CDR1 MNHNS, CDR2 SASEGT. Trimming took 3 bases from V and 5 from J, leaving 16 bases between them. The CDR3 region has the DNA TGTGCCAGCAGTGACCAGGCGGGGGGTCTTTATGGCTACACCTTC. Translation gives CASSDQAGGLYGYTF.

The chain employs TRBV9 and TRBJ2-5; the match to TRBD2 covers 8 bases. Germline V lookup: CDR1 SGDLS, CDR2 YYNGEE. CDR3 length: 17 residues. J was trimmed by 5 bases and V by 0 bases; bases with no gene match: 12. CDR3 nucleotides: TGTGCCAGCAGCGTAGGCGTCGCGGGGGGCATCCGGGAGACCCAGTACTTC. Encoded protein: CASSVGVAGGIRETQYF.

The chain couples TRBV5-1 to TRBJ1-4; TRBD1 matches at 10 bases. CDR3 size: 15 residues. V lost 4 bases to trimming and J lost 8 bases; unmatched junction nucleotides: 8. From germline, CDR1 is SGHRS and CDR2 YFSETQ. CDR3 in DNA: TGCGCCAGCAGCCGGACAGGGGGGATTTTGGAAAAACTGTTTTTT. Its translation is CASSRTGGILEKLFF.

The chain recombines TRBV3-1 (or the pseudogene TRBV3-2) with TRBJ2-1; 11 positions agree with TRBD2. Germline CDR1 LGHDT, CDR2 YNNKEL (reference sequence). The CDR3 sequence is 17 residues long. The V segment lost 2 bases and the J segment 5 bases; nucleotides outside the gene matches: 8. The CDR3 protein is CASSQPSTSGGNNEQFF. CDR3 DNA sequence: TGTGCCAGCAGCCAACCTTCAACTAGCGGGGGTAACAATGAGCAGTTCTTC.

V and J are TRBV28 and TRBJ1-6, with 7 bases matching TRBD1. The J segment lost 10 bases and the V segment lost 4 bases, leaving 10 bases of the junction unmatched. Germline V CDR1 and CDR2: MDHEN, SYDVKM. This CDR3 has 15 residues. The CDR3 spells CASSSTGNVGSPLHF. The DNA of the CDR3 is TGTGCCAGCAGTTCGACAGGGAACGTAGGATCACCCCTCCACTTT.

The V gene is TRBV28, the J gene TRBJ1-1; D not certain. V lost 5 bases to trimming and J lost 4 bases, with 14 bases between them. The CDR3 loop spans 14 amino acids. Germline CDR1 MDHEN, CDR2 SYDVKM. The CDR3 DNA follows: TGTGCCAGCAGTCTCCTGGTGGCGGGCACTGAAGCTTTCTTT. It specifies CASSLLVAGTEAFF.

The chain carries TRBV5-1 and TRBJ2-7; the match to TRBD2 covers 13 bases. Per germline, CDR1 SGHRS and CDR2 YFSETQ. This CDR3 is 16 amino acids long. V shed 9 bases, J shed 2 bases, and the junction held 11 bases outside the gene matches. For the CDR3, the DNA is TGCGCCAACCGGACTAGCGGGAGTGGGAACACCTACGAGCAGTACTTC. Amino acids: CANRTSGSGNTYEQYF. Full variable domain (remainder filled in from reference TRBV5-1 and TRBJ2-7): KAGVTQTPRYLIKTRGQQVTLSCSPISGHRSVSWYQQTPGQGLQFLFEYFSETQRNKGNFPGRFSGRQFSNSRSEMNVSTLELGDSALYLCANRTSGSGNTYEQYFGPGTRLTVT.